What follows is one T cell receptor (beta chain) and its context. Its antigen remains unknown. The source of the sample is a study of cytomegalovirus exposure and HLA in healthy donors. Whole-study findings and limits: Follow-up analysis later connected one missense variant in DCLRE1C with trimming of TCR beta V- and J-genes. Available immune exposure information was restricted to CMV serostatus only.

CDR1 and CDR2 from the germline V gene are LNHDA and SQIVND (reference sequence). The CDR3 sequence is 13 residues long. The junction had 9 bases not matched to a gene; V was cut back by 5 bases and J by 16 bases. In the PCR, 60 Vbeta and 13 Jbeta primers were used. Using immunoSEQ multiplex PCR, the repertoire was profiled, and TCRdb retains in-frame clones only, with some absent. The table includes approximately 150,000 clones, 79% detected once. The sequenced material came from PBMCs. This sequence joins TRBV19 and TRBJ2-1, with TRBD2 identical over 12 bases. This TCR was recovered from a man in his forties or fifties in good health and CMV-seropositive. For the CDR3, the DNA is TGTGCCAGTAGTGTGCTAGCGGGGGGGCTCGAATTCTTC. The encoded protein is CASSVLAGGLEFF.